The clone carrying this T cell receptor (beta chain) was detected only once. Its antigen is undetermined. V lost 3 bases to trimming and J lost 4 bases; unmatched junction nucleotides: 16. The CDR3 has 18 residues. Looked up from germline, CDR1 is SGDLS and CDR2 is YYNGEE. Naive CD8 isolation took CD45RO-negative cells positively selected for CCR7 and excluded terminally differentiated effector memory CD45RA+ cells. These data are taken from a study of shared clonotypes between healthy human individuals. Study as a whole: Donors had three CD4 naive, three CD4 memory, two CD8 naive and one CD8 memory plate apiece.

Data came from immunoSEQ multiplex PCR; TCRdb stores just in-frame clones and leaves some out. The repertoire holds about 2 million clones, with roughly 95% as singletons. Notes on the study in general: Clonotypes which were not shared had lower generation probabilities than clonotypes that all four donors shared. A limitation of the genetic and exposure-history diversity represented arose from few donors. A handful of donors showed sharing of about 5.5% of naive CD4 clonotypes.

The sequenced sample was naive CD8+ T cells sorted from blood. V usage is TRBV9 and J usage is TRBJ1-2, with 9 bases lining up with TRBD1. The clonotype was recovered from a man aged 18 to 30 in good health. CDR3 sequence: CASSESRGDREGGYGYTF. CDR3 sequence (DNA): TGTGCCAGCAGCGAGTCCCGGGGGGACAGGGAAGGAGGCTATGGCTACACCTTC.